Each of the 19 T cell receptor beta chains below was sequenced from the same sample in a study of blood T cell repertoires in COVID-19. Produced via immunoSEQ multiplex PCR; TCRdb's table is partial and in-frame only. Of almost 200,000 clones listed, 80% to 90% were seen once; the top ten hold about 8.8%. Input material: PBMCs or T cells enriched from blood (not recorded which). These TCRs come from a woman younger than 30 who had recovered from COVID-19.

J is TRBJ1-5 and V is TRBV3-1 (or the pseudogene TRBV3-2), with 7 bases matching TRBD1. The CDR3 runs 15 residues. The V and J ends lost 4 bases and 5 bases, in that order; junction bases with no gene match: 8. CDR1 LGHDT and CDR2 YNNKEL come from the germline V gene (reference sequence). In nucleotides, the CDR3 is TGTGCCAGCAGCCCTTTCAGGGGGATCGATCAGCCCCAGCATTTT. As protein: CASSPFRGIDQPQHF.

The J gene is TRBJ1-3, the V gene TRBV28; no definite D call. CDR3 length: 15 amino acids. V dropped 1 base and J dropped 4 bases, with 11 bases sitting between them. Germline V gene lookup returns CDR1 MDHEN and CDR2 SYDVKM. CDR3 in amino acids: CASSLSRGSGNTIYF. The CDR3 DNA reads TGTGCCAGCAGTTTATCCCGGGGTTCGGGAAACACCATATATTTT.

The V call is TRBV4-1, the J call TRBJ1-5; D remains unclear. V was pared by 1 base and J by 4 bases, with 5 bases between. The CDR3 covers 13 residues. Germline CDR1 reads MGHRA; CDR2 reads YSYEKL. CDR3 protein: CASSQVLNQPQHF. DNA of the CDR3: TGCGCCAGCAGCCAAGTTCTGAATCAGCCCCAGCATTTT.

The rearrangement links TRBV13 to TRBJ2-1; 9 bases match TRBD1. This CDR3 contains 14 residues. V trimming: 3 bases; J trimming: 5 bases; junction bases outside the gene matches: 2. Germline V gene lookup returns CDR1 PRHDT and CDR2 FYEKMQ (reference sequence). The CDR3 protein is CASSLRTGDNEQFF. CDR3 in DNA: TGTGCCAGCAGCTTGAGGACAGGGGACAATGAGCAGTTCTTC.

The V and J genes are TRBV5-1 and TRBJ2-1; 7 positions agree with TRBD1. The CDR3 spans 13 residues. CDR1 and CDR2 from the germline V gene are SGHRS and YFSETQ. With 4 bases clipped from V and 10 bases from J, the junction kept 8 bases outside the gene matches. CDR3 DNA sequence: TGCGCCAGCAGCGTGGGACAGAATCCAGAGCAGTTCTTC. Encoded protein: CASSVGQNPEQFF.

The chain recombines TRBV9 with TRBJ2-1; D is unresolved. Germline V gene lookup returns CDR1 SGDLS and CDR2 YYNGEE. Trimming took off 0 bases at V and 2 bases at J, with 9 bases between the two ends. The CDR3 contains 15 residues. This CDR3 reads CASSVGGRPYNEQFF. CDR3 DNA: TGTGCCAGCAGCGTAGGCGGCCGACCCTACAATGAGCAGTTCTTC.

This clone has just one count. The rearrangement links TRBV7-9 to TRBJ1-6; D unresolved. The ends were cut back, 3 bases at V and 5 bases at J, with 5 bases in the middle. The germline gives CDR1 SEHNR, CDR2 FQNEAQ (reference sequence). CDR3 length: 13 amino acids. The CDR3: CASSFYNNSPLHF. The CDR3 nucleotides read TGTGCCAGCAGCTTTTACAATAATTCACCCCTCCACTTT. The full variable domain, rest sourced from reference TRBV7-9 and TRBJ1-6, is DTGVSQNPRHKITKRGQNVTFRCDPISEHNRLYWYRQTLGQGPEFLTYFQNEAQLEKSRLLSDRFSAERPKGSFSTLEIQRTEQGDSAMYLCASSFYNNSPLHFGNGTRLTVT.

This clone was counted once. The rearrangement uses TRBV5-4 and TRBJ2-7; no clear D. The length of the CDR3 is 12 residues. V was trimmed by 3 bases and J by 6 bases, leaving 10 bases between them. Germline V gives CDR1 SGHNT, CDR2 YYREEE (reference sequence). The CDR3 region is CASSSPAREQYF. CDR3 sequence (DNA): TGTGCCAGCAGCTCTCCTGCGCGCGAGCAGTACTTC.

V is TRBV5-1 and J is TRBJ1-1; 7 nucleotides match TRBD1. CDR1 is SGHRS, CDR2 YFSETQ, per germline. With V trimmed by 5 bases and J by 0 bases, 10 bases remained unmatched. This CDR3 has 16 amino acids. DNA of the CDR3: TGCGCCAGCAGTCGAGGGGGCGCGGGTATGAACACTGAAGCTTTCTTT. It is translated as CASSRGGAGMNTEAFF. Full variable domain (outside the CDR3, taken from reference TRBV5-1 and TRBJ1-1): KAGVTQTPRYLIKTRGQQVTLSCSPISGHRSVSWYQQTPGQGLQFLFEYFSETQRNKGNFPGRFSGRQFSNSRSEMNVSTLELGDSALYLCASSRGGAGMNTEAFFGQGTRLTVV.

The chain has TRBV29-1 and TRBJ1-1, with D possibly matching TRBD1 (6 bases). Per germline, CDR1 SQVTM and CDR2 ANQGSEA. Trimming removed 2 bases at V and 5 bases at J, with 12 bases between. The CDR3 is 13 residues long. The CDR3 protein is CSVEYRVGTEAFF. The CDR3 bases are TGCAGCGTTGAATACAGGGTGGGAACTGAAGCTTTCTTT.

The rearrangement links TRBV19 to TRBJ1-4; D is undetermined. The V and J ends lost 6 bases and 4 bases respectively, with 15 bases between them. This CDR3 comprises 15 residues. Germline CDR1 reads LNHDA; CDR2 reads SQIVND (reference sequence). The CDR3 spells CASSPRAVGNEKLFF. The CDR3 region has the DNA TGTGCCAGTAGCCCGAGGGCAGTGGGTAATGAAAAACTGTTTTTT.

The chain couples TRBV24-1 to TRBJ2-1; 9 bases agree with TRBD1. The CDR3 runs to 12 residues. CDR1 and CDR2 from the germline V gene are KGHDR and SFDVKD. The J segment lost 10 bases and the V segment lost 10 bases, leaving 7 bases of the junction unmatched. CDR3 amino acids: CATGDRVGEQFF. CDR3 DNA: TGTGCCACTGGGGACAGGGTGGGAGAGCAGTTCTTC.

This chain uses TRBV3-1 (or the pseudogene TRBV3-2) with TRBJ1-2; D gene ambiguous. CDR3 length: 15 amino acids. V was trimmed by 1 base and J by 5 bases, leaving 14 bases between them. Germline-derived CDR1 and CDR2 are LGHDT and YNNKEL (reference sequence). The CDR3 DNA sequence: TGTGCCAGCAGCCAAGGGCTCCCGGGAAGATATGGCTACACCTTC. Protein sequence: CASSQGLPGRYGYTF.

The gene calls are TRBV24-1 and TRBJ1-2; tentatively, D is TRBD1 (6 bases). Germline V gives CDR1 KGHDR, CDR2 SFDVKD. V was shortened by 4 bases and J by 8 bases, with 16 bases between the two germline ends. This CDR3 contains 14 residues. The CDR3 is CATSEASGTIGYTF. DNA for the CDR3: TGTGCCACCAGTGAAGCATCCGGGACAATCGGCTACACCTTC.

The chain carries TRBV27 and TRBJ2-4, with 10 bases lining up with TRBD2. The CDR3 spans 13 residues. With V trimmed by 1 base and J by 15 bases, 6 bases remained unmatched. Looked up from germline, CDR1 is MNHEY and CDR2 is SMNVEV (reference sequence). The CDR3 DNA reads as TGTGCCAGCAGTTTATACCTAGCGGGGGTTCTGTACTTC. This encodes CASSLYLAGVLYF.

V is TRBV7-3 and J is TRBJ1-2, with D tentatively TRBD1 (6 bases). This CDR3 spans 13 amino acids. The germline V gene has CDR1 SGHTA and CDR2 FQGTGA. Trimming shortened V by 3 bases and J by 7 bases, and 12 bases separated the two germline ends. In DNA, the CDR3 is TGTGCCAGCAGCTTTAATCAGGGGTCTGGCTACACCTTC. Protein sequence: CASSFNQGSGYTF.

This chain uses TRBV2 with TRBJ1-6; D call uncertain. Trimming left V 2 bases short and J 8 bases short, with 13 bases between. The germline CDR1 and CDR2 sequences are SNHLY and FYNNEI. There are 15 residues in the CDR3. CDR3 nucleotide sequence: TGTGCCAGCAGTGAATTGGAGAGTGGCCATTCACCCCTCCACTTT. Translation gives CASSELESGHSPLHF.

The rearrangement links TRBV4-1 to TRBJ1-1; no firm D call. The germline gives CDR1 MGHRA, CDR2 YSYEKL. V was pared by 0 bases and J by 1 base, with 9 bases between. This CDR3 region has 15 residues. The CDR3 region is CASSQDAAGNTEAFF. In nucleotides, the CDR3 is TGCGCCAGCAGCCAAGATGCAGCAGGGAACACTGAAGCTTTCTTT.

This chain connects TRBV28 to TRBJ2-4; D possibly corresponds to TRBD1 (6 bases). The length of the CDR3 is 14 residues. V shed 8 bases and J shed 7 bases, with 18 bases lying between them. Looked up from germline, CDR1 is MDHEN and CDR2 is SYDVKM. The CDR3 bases are TGTGCCAGCCCTTATAGAGACGGACAGAACATTCAGTACTTC. Translating gives CASPYRDGQNIQYF.